This T cell receptor (beta chain) was found in a study of glioma-infiltrating T cells. Amplification of TCR alpha and beta CDR3 regions from RNA used iRepertoire nested multiplex PCR. Tissue mRNA or PBMC total RNA, roughly 85-450 ng, went into one-step reverse transcription and amplification. MiXCR, run by TCRdb on the multiplex PCR reads, gives a single entry per CDR3 protein. The sample records about 93,000 distinct CDR3 sequences, roughly 39% being singletons. Regarding the study as a whole: Gliomas, especially low-grade, showed above-expected tissue-blood divergence; non-neoplastic patients showed below.

The length of the CDR3 is 13 residues. With regard to this clonotype: What it recognizes is unknown. At one of its ends the junction is not consistent with the germline gene, which may arise from a read error.

The sequence was collected from a human donor with low-grade glioma or glioblastoma, undergoing nonglioma brain surgery, or in good health (not recorded which). The sequenced material came from glioma tissue, nonneoplastic brain tissue, or PBMCs (not recorded which). V gene TRBV12-3 or TRBV12-4 combines with J gene TRBJ1-5; D possibly corresponds to TRBD1 (6 bases). This chain's CDR3 is CSSSVGGAQPQHF. DNA of the CDR3: TGTTCCAGCAGCGTCGGGGGGGCCCAGCCCCAGCATTTT.